Sequencing of this T cell receptor beta chain was carried out in a study of blood T cell repertoires in COVID-19. As for the study in general: Sites across the United States, Italy and Spain contributed samples from acute and convalescent COVID-19. PBMCs, B-cell-depleted T cells, or T cells provided the cDNA or gDNA that made up the material.

The repertoire was sequenced with immunoSEQ multiplex PCR; TCRdb's copy has only in-frame clones and lacks some. The sample carries roughly 180,000 clones, roughly 80% recorded once. CDR1 is SGHTA, CDR2 FQGTGA, per germline. This CDR3 contains 16 residues. V lost 6 bases, J lost 0 bases, and 9 bases stayed unmatched. Sequencing was done on a sample of peripheral blood. This receptor was taken from a woman aged 30 to 39 with acute or convalescent COVID-19. The V gene is TRBV7-3, the J gene TRBJ1-2, with TRBD1 matching over 8 bases. CDR3 protein: CASSPTGGTANYGYTF. CDR3 sequence (DNA): TGTGCCAGCAGTCCAACAGGGGGAACGGCTAACTATGGCTACACCTTC.